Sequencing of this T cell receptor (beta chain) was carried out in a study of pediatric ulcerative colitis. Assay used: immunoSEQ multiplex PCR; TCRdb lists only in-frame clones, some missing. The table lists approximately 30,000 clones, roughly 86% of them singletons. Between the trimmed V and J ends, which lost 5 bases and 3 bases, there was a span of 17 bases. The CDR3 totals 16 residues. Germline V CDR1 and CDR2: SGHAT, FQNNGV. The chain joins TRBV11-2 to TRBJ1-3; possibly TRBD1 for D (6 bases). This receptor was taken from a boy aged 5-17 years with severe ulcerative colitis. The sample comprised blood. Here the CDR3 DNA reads TGTGCCAGCAGCCAACTTACAGGGAAAATTGGAAACACCATATATTTT. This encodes CASSQLTGKIGNTIYF.